This TCR beta chain was identified in a study of regulatory T cells in long-lasting Graves disease. Time point specified: newly diagnosed GD, antithyroid drugs for less than 3 months. PBMC-derived RNA was used for the TCR library. This CDR3 has 11 residues. Turning to this clonotype: The antigen remains unidentified. One junction end does not reproduce the germline sequence, and a read error may be involved.

Study-level findings and limits: Persistent Graves' patients possessed reduced TCR diversity relative to recently diagnosed ones. Persistent disease was associated with favored TRBV28 usage and with favored use of TRBJ1-2 and TRBJ2-5.

Researchers made TCR beta libraries by using iRepertoire HTBI primers and running Arm-PCR on CDR3 regions. TCRdb independently ran MiXCR on the multiplex PCR reads; one entry per CDR3 protein. This sample yields approximately 300,000 distinct CDR3 sequences, of which 18% are seen a single time; more than 30% belongs to the top ten. The chain carries TRBV12-3 or TRBV12-4 and TRBJ2-5; tentatively, D is TRBD1 (6 bases). The sequence was obtained from a female donor with Graves disease. Source: peripheral blood mononuclear cells (PBMCs), taken at new diagnosis, from a patient treated with antithyroid drugs. CDR3: CASSPTGFRFF. The CDR3 nucleotides are TGTGCCAGCAGTCCTACAGGGTTCCGGTTCTTC.